Described below is a single TCR beta chain sequence and its context. Its antigen is still unknown. This CDR3 is 13 amino acids long. The trim removed 2 bases at V and 6 bases at J, leaving 3 bases unmatched. Germline CDR1 reads KGHSH; CDR2 reads LQKENI. This specimen belongs to a study of shared clonotypes between healthy human individuals. Study-wide results and limits: Only blood was sampled, and tissue TCR repertoires likely differ from blood ones.

Authors' analysis steps: For the immunoSEQ data, sequences were junction-only without quality scores, so filtering differed. Repertoires were generated with immunoSEQ multiplex PCR, while TCRdb's copy carries only in-frame clones and drops some. That table gives V, J and clone size, and the DNA gave D and trimming. The table has over 400,000 clones, 95% to 96% seen once. Splitting the CD4+ cells yielded a CD45RA+ naive subset and a CD45RA-negative memory subset. V gene TRBV18 combines with J gene TRBJ1-2; 7 positions match TRBD1. The specimen was naive CD4+ T cells sorted from blood. Regarding subset: CD45RA+ positively selected. This receptor was taken from a woman aged 25 to 39 in good health. CDR3 region: CASSPSGTDGYTF. DNA for the CDR3: TGTGCCAGCTCACCATCCGGGACAGATGGCTACACCTTC.